The 21 T cell receptor beta chains presented below share a single source sample, sequenced in a study of siplizumab effects on memory and regulatory T cells. TCRdb's copy holds only in-frame clones and misses some; the assay was immunoSEQ multiplex PCR. The table records approximately 100,000 clones, around 94% of them present only once. Source material: non-Treg CD4+ T cells sorted from blood. The receptors originated from a human donor in good health.

The chain couples TRBV5-8 to TRBJ1-1; D uncertain. CDR1 and CDR2 from the germline V gene are SGHTS and YDEGEE. This CDR3 has 12 amino acids. V lost 1 base and J lost 0, with 1 base in between. For the CDR3, the DNA is TGTGCCAGCAGCTTGATGAACACTGAAGCTTTCTTT. This gives the protein CASSLMNTEAFF.

The chain uses TRBV18 and TRBJ2-4; D is undetermined. V lost 11 bases, J lost 0 bases, and 11 bases lay in between. The CDR3 spans 13 residues. The germline V gene encodes CDR1 KGHSH and CDR2 LQKENI. CDR3 amino acids: CASRTLAKNIQYF. Written as DNA, the CDR3 is TGTGCCTCGCGGACCCTAGCCAAAAACATTCAGTACTTC.

The J gene is TRBJ1-4, the V gene TRBV19, with 10 bases aligning to TRBD1. CDR1 and CDR2 from the germline V gene are LNHDA and SQIVND (reference sequence). This CDR3 is 16 amino acids long. The trim removed 4 bases at V and 0 bases at J, leaving 2 bases unmatched. As DNA, the CDR3 is TGTGCCAGTAGTACTGGACAGGGGGCAACTAATGAAAAACTGTTTTTT. This encodes CASSTGQGATNEKLFF. The whole variable domain, filled in from reference TRBV19 and TRBJ1-4, reads DGGITQSPKYLFRKEGQNVTLSCEQNLNHDAMYWYRQDPGQGLRLIYYSQIVNDFQKGDIAEGYSVSREKKESFPLTVTSAQKNPTAFYLCASSTGQGATNEKLFFGSGTQLSVL.

CDR3 DNA: TGTGCCAGTAGTAATTTCCAGGGAAAATCGGGTCAGCCCCAGCATTTT. It yields the protein CASSNFQGKSGQPQHF. The chain is built from TRBV19 and TRBJ1-5, with D tentatively TRBD1 (5 bases). V was clipped by 4 bases and J by 6 bases, with 19 bases between them. The CDR3 is 16 amino acids. Germline-derived CDR1 and CDR2 are LNHDA and SQIVND (reference sequence).

V is TRBV7-9 and J is TRBJ2-7; possibly TRBD2 for D (6 bases). Germline values: CDR1 SEHNR, CDR2 FQNEAQ (reference sequence). This CDR3 is 17 amino acids long. V lost 2 bases and J lost 4, with 21 bases in between. In DNA form, the CDR3 reads TGTGCCAGCAGCTTATCCAGCGTTGGCTTGCGGGAATACGAGCAGTACTTC. This translates into CASSLSSVGLREYEQYF.

The CDR3 DNA reads as TGTGCCAGCAGCTTAAATAGCGGCTACAATGAGCAGTTCTTC. This codes for CASSLNSGYNEQFF. This sequence joins TRBV11-2 and TRBJ2-1; TRBD2 might be the D (6 bases). Germline lookup yields CDR1 SGHAT and CDR2 FQNNGV. The CDR3 is made up of 14 amino acids. The V gene lost 2 bases and the J gene lost 3 bases, with 8 bases spanning the gap.

J is TRBJ2-5 and V is TRBV28, with D perhaps given as TRBD1 or TRBD2 (7 bases each). The CDR3 extends over 13 amino acids. Trimming removed 6 bases at V and 5 bases at J, with 13 bases between. The germline V gene has CDR1 MDHEN and CDR2 SYDVKM. In nucleotides, the CDR3 is TGTGCCAGCAGGAGACAGGGAGGGGAGACCCAGTACTTC. It translates to CASRRQGGETQYF.

Concerning this clone: Other nucleotide sequences in the sample specify the same CDR3. The chain employs TRBV5-1 and TRBJ2-5; D is ambiguous. V lost 0 bases, J lost 2 bases, and 5 bases lay in between. The V gene's germline CDR1 is SGHRS and CDR2 YFSETQ. The CDR3 totals 13 residues. The CDR3 DNA is TGCGCCAGCAGCTTGGAAGGTCAAGAGACCCAGTACTTC. Its translation is CASSLEGQETQYF.

The J gene is TRBJ2-6, the V gene TRBV18; D is possibly TRBD1 or TRBD2 (6 bases each). The germline CDR1 and CDR2 sequences are KGHSH and LQKENI. This CDR3 comprises 15 residues. Deletions cut 2 bases from V and 10 bases from J, with 15 bases between. The CDR3 sequence is CASSPGTGGVNVLTF. For the CDR3, the DNA is TGTGCCAGCTCACCAGGTACCGGGGGCGTAAACGTCCTGACTTTC.

The V and J genes are TRBV7-8 and TRBJ1-5, with TRBD1 matching 12 bases. In germline, CDR1 is SGHVS, CDR2 FQNEAQ. The CDR3 contains 18 residues. With V trimmed by 5 bases and J by 0 bases, 8 bases remained unmatched. The CDR3, as DNA: TGTGCCAGCAGCCTAGGGGGGACAGGGGGCTATAGCAATCAGCCCCAGCATTTT. Its protein product is CASSLGGTGGYSNQPQHF.

J is TRBJ2-1 and V is TRBV6-6, with TRBD2 matching over 10 bases. The CDR3 covers 16 residues. V was clipped by 7 bases and J by 8 bases; unmatched bases: 14. CDR1 MNHNY and CDR2 SVGAGI come from the germline V gene (reference sequence). CDR3 in DNA: TGTGCCAGCATGATAAGAGCGGGAGGGCCTTCCGATGAGCAGTTCTTC. Amino acids: CASMIRAGGPSDEQFF.

The rearrangement joins TRBV5-4 to TRBJ2-5; D may be TRBD1 or TRBD2 (5 bases each). The germline V gene has CDR1 SGHNT and CDR2 YYREEE (reference sequence). V was pared by 0 bases and J by 2 bases, with 8 bases between. The length of the CDR3 is 14 residues. CDR3 sequence (DNA): TGTGCCAGCAGCTTGGTTGGGGGACAAGAGACCCAGTACTTC. Its protein product is CASSLVGGQETQYF. Drawing the rest from reference TRBV5-4 and TRBJ2-5, the complete variable domain is ETGVTQSPTHLIKTRGQQVTLRCSSQSGHNTVSWYQQALGQGPQFIFQYYREEENGRGNFPPRFSGLQFPNYSSELNVNALELDDSALYLCASSLVGGQETQYFGPGTRLLVL.

The rearrangement links TRBV5-1 to TRBJ2-5; no clear D gene. V shed 3 bases and J shed 3 bases, with 9 bases lying between them. This CDR3 contains 13 residues. CDR1 is SGHRS and CDR2 is YFSETQ in the germline V gene. The CDR3 DNA reads as TGCGCCAGCAGCTCCGATCCTGAAGAGACCCAGTACTTC. Its translation is CASSSDPEETQYF.

V gene TRBV28 combines with J gene TRBJ1-1; 7 bases line up with TRBD1. The CDR3 totals 13 residues. The V segment lost 7 bases and the J segment 10 bases; nucleotides outside the gene matches: 12. CDR1 and CDR2 (germline): MDHEN, SYDVKM. This CDR3 reads CASIERQGEGAFF. The CDR3 DNA follows: TGTGCCAGCATCGAGCGACAGGGTGAGGGAGCTTTCTTT.

The rearrangement uses TRBV11-3 and TRBJ1-1; D unclear. CDR3 length equals 14 residues. The V end lost 5 bases, the J end lost 1 base, and 11 bases lay between the germline ends. Germline assignment: CDR1 SGHNT and CDR2 YENEEA. CDR3 region: CASSPGSGNTEAFF. The CDR3 nucleotides are TGTGCCAGCAGCCCTGGGAGCGGGAACACTGAAGCTTTCTTT.

The chain couples TRBV9 to TRBJ1-2, with 7 bases aligning to TRBD1. Trimming removed 0 bases from V and 4 bases from J; junction bases left unmatched: 9. Looked up from germline, CDR1 is SGDLS and CDR2 is YYNGEE. The CDR3 consists of 16 residues. The CDR3 coding sequence is TGTGCCAGCAGCGTAGGAATGGGGACAGACCTCTATGGCTACACCTTC. Encoded protein: CASSVGMGTDLYGYTF.

A single count supports this clone. The chain is built from TRBV5-4 and TRBJ2-7; D remains unclear. The germline gives CDR1 SGHNT, CDR2 YYREEE (reference sequence). The V gene lost 5 bases and the J gene lost 6 bases, with 9 bases spanning the gap. The CDR3 sequence is 11 residues long. The DNA of the CDR3 is TGTGCCAGCAGGCGTGCCCCCGAGCAGTACTTC. This gives the protein CASRRAPEQYF.

This chain uses TRBV6-6 with TRBJ1-1; no firm D call. CDR1 and CDR2 from the germline V gene are MNHNY and SVGAGI (reference sequence). Trimming took 5 bases from V and 0 from J, leaving 16 bases between them. The CDR3 spans 16 residues. This chain's CDR3 is CASSPNDGLVNTEAFF. DNA of the CDR3: TGTGCCAGCAGTCCCAATGATGGCCTCGTGAACACTGAAGCTTTCTTT.

The V gene is TRBV5-1, the J gene TRBJ1-2; D perhaps matches TRBD1 (5 bases). CDR3 length equals 17 residues. Deletions cut 5 bases from V and 2 bases from J, with 22 bases between. Per germline, CDR1 SGHRS and CDR2 YFSETQ. This CDR3 reads CASSSPIGTGSNYGYTF. For the CDR3, the DNA is TGCGCCAGCAGTTCCCCTATTGGTACAGGCAGCAACTATGGCTACACCTTC.

The J gene is TRBJ1-5, the V gene TRBV25-1; D may be TRBD1 (5 bases). Germline-derived CDR1 and CDR2 are MGHDK and SYGVNS. The CDR3 spans 15 residues. V was trimmed by 2 bases and J by 4 bases, leaving 12 bases between them. As DNA, the CDR3 is TGTGCCAGCAGTGAAGGTCAGGGTCCGAATCAGCCCCAGCATTTT. Amino acids: CASSEGQGPNQPQHF.

The chain combines TRBV5-1 with TRBJ2-7; TRBD1 agrees at 9 bases. The germline CDR1 and CDR2 sequences are SGHRS and YFSETQ. The CDR3 spans 16 residues. The ends lost 4 bases at V and 2 bases at J; junction bases unmatched: 10. The CDR3 protein is CASSINSGTGTYEQYF. For the CDR3, the DNA is TGCGCCAGCAGCATAAACTCCGGGACAGGGACCTACGAGCAGTACTTC. Supplemented by reference TRBV5-1 and TRBJ2-7, the full variable domain reads KAGVTQTPRYLIKTRGQQVTLSCSPISGHRSVSWYQQTPGQGLQFLFEYFSETQRNKGNFPGRFSGRQFSNSRSEMNVSTLELGDSALYLCASSINSGTGTYEQYFGPGTRLTVT.